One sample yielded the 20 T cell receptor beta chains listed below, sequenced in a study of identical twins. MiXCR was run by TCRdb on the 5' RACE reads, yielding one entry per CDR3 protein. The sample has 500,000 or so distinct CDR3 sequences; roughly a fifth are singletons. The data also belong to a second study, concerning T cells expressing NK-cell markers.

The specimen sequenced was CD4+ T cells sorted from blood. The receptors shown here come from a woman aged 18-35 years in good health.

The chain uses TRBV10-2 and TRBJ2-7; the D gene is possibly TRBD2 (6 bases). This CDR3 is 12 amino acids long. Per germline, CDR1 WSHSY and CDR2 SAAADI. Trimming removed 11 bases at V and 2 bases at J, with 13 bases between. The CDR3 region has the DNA TGCGCCGGCGGGACGTCTACCTACGAGCAGTACTTC. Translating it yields CAGGTSTYEQYF.

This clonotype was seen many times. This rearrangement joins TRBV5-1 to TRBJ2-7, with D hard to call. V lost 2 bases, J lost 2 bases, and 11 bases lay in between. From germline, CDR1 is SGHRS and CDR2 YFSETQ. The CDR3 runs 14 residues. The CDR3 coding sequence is TGCGCCAGCAGCTTCTCAGATCCAACCTACGAGCAGTACTTC. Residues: CASSFSDPTYEQYF.

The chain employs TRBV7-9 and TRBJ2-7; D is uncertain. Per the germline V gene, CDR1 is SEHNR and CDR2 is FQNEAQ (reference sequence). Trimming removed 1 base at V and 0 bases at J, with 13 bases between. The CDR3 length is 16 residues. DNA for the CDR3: TGTGCCAGCAGCTTAGTTCCAGCGTCGAGCTCCTACGAGCAGTACTTC. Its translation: CASSLVPASSSYEQYF.

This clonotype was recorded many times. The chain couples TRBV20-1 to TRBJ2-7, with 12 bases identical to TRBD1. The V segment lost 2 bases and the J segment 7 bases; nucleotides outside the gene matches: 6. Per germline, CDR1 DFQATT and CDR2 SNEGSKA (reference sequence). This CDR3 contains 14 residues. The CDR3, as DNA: TGCAGTGCTAGATCCGGGACAGGGGGCGGGGAGCAGTACTTC. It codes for CSARSGTGGGEQYF.

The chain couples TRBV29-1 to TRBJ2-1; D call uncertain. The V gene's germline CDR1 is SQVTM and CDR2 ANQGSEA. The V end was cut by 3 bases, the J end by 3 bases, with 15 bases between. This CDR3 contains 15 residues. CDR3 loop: CSVEGLDGLYNEQFF. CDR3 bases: TGCAGCGTTGAGGGCCTAGACGGGCTCTACAATGAGCAGTTCTTC.

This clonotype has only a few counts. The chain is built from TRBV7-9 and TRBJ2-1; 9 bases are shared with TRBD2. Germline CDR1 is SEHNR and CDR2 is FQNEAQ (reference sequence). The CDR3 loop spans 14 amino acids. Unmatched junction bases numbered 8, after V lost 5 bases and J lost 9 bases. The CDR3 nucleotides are TGTGCCAGCAGCCCGTCTAGCGGGACGGGTGAGCAGTTCTTC. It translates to CASSPSSGTGEQFF.

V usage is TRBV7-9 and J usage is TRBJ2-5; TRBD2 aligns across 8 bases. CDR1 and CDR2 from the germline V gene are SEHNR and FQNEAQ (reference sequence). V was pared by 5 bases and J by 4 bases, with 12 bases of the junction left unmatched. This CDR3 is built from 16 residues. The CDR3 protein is CASSPFRLATGETQYF. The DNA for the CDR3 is TGTGCCAGCAGCCCCTTCAGACTAGCGACCGGAGAGACCCAGTACTTC.

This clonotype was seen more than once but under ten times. The CDR3 here is CASSLQGIADTQYF. CDR3 bases: TGTGCCAGCAGCTTACAGGGAATTGCAGATACGCAGTATTTT. V usage is TRBV7-2 and J usage is TRBJ2-3, with D possibly matching TRBD1 (5 bases). The germline V and J ends were trimmed by 2 bases and 4 bases, with 10 bases remaining between them. CDR1 SGHTA and CDR2 FQGNSA come from the germline V gene. The CDR3 has 14 amino acids.

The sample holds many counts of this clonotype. The CDR3 sequence is CASSVIEGGEQYF. Written as DNA, the CDR3 is TGTGCCAGCAGCGTAATTGAGGGCGGCGAGCAGTACTTC. This chain uses TRBV9 with TRBJ2-7; possible D gene TRBD2, 5 bases. The V and J ends lost 1 base and 6 bases respectively, with 11 bases between them. There are 13 residues in the CDR3. CDR1 SGDLS and CDR2 YYNGEE come from the germline V gene. The variable domain in full, completed from reference TRBV9 and TRBJ2-7, reads DSGVTQTPKHLITATGQRVTLRCSPRSGDLSVYWYQQSLDQGLQFLIQYYNGEERAKGNILERFSAQQFPDLHSELNLSSLELGDSALYFCASSVIEGGEQYFGPGTRLTVT.

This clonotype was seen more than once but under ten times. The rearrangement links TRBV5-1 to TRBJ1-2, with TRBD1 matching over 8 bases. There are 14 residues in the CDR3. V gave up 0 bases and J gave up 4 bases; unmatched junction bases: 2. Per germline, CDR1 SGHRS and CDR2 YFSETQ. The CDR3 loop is CASSLGTGTYGYTF. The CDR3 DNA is TGCGCCAGCAGCTTGGGGACAGGGACCTATGGCTACACCTTC.

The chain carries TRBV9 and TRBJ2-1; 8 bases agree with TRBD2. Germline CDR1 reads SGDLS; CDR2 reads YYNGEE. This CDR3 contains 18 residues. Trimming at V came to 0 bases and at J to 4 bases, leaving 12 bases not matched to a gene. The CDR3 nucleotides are TGTGCCAGCAGCGTAGGGACTAGCACTCGGCCGGGTTACAATGAGCAGTTCTTC. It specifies CASSVGTSTRPGYNEQFF. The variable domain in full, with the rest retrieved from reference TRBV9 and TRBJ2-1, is DSGVTQTPKHLITATGQRVTLRCSPRSGDLSVYWYQQSLDQGLQFLIQYYNGEERAKGNILERFSAQQFPDLHSELNLSSLELGDSALYFCASSVGTSTRPGYNEQFFGPGTRLTVL.

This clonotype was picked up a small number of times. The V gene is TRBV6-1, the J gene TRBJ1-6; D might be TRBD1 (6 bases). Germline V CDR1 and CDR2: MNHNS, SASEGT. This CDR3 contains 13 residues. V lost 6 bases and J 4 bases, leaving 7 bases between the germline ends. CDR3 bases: TGTGCCAGCAGCCAGGGGTATAATTCACCCCTCCACTTT. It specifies CASSQGYNSPLHF.

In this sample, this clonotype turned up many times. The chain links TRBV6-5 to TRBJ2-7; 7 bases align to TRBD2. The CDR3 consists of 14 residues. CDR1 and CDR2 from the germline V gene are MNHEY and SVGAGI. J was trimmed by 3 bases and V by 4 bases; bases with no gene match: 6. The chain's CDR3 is CASSLAGGLYEQYF. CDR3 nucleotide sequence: TGTGCCAGCAGTTTAGCGGGTGGGCTCTACGAGCAGTACTTC.

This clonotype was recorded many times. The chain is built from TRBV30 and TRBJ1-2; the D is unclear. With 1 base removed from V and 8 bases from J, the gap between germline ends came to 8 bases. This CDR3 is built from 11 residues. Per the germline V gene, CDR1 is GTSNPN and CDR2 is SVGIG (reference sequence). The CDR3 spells CAWSANWGYTF. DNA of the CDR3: TGTGCCTGGAGTGCTAATTGGGGCTACACCTTC.

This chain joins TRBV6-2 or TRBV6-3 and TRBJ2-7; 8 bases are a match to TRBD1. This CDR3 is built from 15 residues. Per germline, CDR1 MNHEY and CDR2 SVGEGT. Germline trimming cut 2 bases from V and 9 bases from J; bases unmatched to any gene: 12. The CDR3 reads CASSYRARGRSGQYF. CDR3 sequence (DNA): TGTGCCAGCAGTTACCGGGCCAGGGGGCGTTCCGGGCAGTACTTC.

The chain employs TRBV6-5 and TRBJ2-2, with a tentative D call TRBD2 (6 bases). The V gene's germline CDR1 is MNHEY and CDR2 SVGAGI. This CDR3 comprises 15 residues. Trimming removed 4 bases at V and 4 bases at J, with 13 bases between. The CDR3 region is CASSWSRGITGELFF. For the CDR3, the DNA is TGTGCCAGCAGTTGGAGTCGGGGGATCACCGGGGAGCTGTTTTTT.

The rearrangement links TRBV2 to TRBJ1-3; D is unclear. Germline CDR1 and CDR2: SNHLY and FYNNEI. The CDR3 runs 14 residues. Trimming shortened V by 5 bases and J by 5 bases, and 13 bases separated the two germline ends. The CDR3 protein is CASSFRATRNTIYF. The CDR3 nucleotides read TGTGCCAGCAGTTTCCGGGCCACACGAAACACCATATATTTT. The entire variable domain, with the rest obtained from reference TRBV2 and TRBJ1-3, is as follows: EPEVTQTPSHQVTQMGQEVILRCVPISNHLYFYWYRQILGQKVEFLVSFYNNEISEKSEIFDDQFSVERPDGSNFTLKIRSTKLEDSAMYFCASSFRATRNTIYFGEGSWLTVV.

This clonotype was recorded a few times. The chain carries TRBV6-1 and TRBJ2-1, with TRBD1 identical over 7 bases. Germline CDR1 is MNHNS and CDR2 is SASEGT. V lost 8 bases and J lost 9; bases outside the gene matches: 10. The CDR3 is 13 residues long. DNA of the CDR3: TGTGCCAGCGGAAGCCCTCGACAGGGTGAGCAGTTCTTC. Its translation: CASGSPRQGEQFF.

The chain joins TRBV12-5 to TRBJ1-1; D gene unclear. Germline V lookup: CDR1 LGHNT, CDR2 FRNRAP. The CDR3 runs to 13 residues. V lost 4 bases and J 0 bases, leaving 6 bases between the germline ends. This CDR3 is CASGSHMNTEAFF. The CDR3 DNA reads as TGTGCTAGTGGTTCCCATATGAACACTGAAGCTTTCTTT.

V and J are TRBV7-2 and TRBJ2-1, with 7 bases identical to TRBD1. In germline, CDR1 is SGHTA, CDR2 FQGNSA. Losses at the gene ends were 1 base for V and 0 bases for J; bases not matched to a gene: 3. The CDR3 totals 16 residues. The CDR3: CASSLGQGGSYNEQFF. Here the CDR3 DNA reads TGTGCCAGCAGCTTAGGACAGGGTGGCTCCTACAATGAGCAGTTCTTC.